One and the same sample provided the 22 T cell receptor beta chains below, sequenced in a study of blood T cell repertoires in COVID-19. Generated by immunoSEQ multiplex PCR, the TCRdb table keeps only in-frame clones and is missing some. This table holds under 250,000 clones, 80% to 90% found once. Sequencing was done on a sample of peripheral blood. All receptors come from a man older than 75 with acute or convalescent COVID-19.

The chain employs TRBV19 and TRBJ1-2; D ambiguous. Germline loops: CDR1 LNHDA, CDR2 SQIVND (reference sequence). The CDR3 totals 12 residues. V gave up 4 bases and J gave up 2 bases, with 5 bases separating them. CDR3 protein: CASSTRNYGYTF. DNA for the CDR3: TGTGCCAGTAGTACCCGGAACTATGGCTACACCTTC. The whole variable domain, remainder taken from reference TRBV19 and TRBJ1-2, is DGGITQSPKYLFRKEGQNVTLSCEQNLNHDAMYWYRQDPGQGLRLIYYSQIVNDFQKGDIAEGYSVSREKKESFPLTVTSAQKNPTAFYLCASSTRNYGYTFGSGTRLTVV.

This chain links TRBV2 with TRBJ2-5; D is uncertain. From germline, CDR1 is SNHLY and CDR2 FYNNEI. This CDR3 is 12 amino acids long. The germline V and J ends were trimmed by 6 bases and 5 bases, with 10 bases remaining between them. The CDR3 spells CASSDDNETQYF. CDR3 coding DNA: TGTGCCAGCAGCGACGACAATGAGACCCAGTACTTC.

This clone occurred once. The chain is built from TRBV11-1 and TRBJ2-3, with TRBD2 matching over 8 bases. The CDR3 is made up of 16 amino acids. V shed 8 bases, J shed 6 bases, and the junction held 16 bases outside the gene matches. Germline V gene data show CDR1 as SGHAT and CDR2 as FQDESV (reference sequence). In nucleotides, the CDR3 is TGTGCCAGCCAGCGGGAGCGCCGCCGTTCAGGGGATACGCAGTATTTT. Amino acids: CASQRERRRSGDTQYF. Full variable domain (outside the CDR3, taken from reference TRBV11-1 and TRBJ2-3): EAEVAQSPRYKITEKSQAVAFWCDPISGHATLYWYRQILGQGPELLVQFQDESVVDDSQLPKDRFSAERLKGVDSTLKIQPAELGDSAMYLCASQRERRRSGDTQYFGPGTRLTVL.

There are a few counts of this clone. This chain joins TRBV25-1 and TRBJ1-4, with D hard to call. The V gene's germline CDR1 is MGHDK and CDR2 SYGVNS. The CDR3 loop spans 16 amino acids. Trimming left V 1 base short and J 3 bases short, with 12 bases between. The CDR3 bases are TGTGCCAGCAGTGAATTACGAACAGCCTCTAATGAAAAACTGTTTTTT. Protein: CASSELRTASNEKLFF.

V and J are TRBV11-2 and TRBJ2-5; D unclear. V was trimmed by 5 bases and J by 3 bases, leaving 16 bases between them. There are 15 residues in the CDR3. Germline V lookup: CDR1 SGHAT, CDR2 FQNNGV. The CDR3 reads CASSLPTLLEETQYF. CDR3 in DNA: TGTGCCAGCAGCCTCCCCACCCTTCTAGAAGAGACCCAGTACTTC.

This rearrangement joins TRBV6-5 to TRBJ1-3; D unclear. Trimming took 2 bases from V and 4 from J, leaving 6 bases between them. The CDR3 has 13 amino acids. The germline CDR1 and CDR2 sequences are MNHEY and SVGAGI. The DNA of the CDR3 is TGTGCCAGCAGTTACACCACAGGAAACACCATATATTTT. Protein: CASSYTTGNTIYF.

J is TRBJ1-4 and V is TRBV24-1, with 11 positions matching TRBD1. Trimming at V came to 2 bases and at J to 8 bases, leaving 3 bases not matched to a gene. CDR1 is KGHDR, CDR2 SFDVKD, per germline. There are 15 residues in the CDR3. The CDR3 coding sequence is TGTGCCACCAGTGATTGGACAGGGGGCAAAGAAAAACTGTTTTTT. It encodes CATSDWTGGKEKLFF.

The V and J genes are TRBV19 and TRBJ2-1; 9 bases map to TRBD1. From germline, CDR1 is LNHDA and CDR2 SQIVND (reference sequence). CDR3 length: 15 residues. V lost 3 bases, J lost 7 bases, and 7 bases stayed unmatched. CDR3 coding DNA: TGTGCCAGTAGTATTACGGGGACAGGGCAGAATGAGCAGTTCTTC. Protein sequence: CASSITGTGQNEQFF.

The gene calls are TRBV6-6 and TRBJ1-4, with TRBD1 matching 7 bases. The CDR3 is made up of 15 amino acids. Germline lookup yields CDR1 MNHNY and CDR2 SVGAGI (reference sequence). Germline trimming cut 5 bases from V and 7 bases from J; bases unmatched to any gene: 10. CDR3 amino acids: CASSLSGTAREKLFF. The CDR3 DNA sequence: TGTGCCAGCAGTCTGTCCGGGACAGCCCGTGAAAAACTGTTTTTT.

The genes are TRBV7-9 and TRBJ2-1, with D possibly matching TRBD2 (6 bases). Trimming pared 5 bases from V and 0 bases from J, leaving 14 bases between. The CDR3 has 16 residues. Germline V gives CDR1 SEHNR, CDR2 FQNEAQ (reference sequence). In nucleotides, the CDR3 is TGTGCCAGCAGCCCGCCGGGAGCGAGCTCCTACAATGAGCAGTTCTTC. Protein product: CASSPPGASSYNEQFF.

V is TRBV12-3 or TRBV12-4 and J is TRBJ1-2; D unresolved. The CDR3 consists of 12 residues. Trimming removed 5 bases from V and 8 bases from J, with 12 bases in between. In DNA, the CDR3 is TGTGCCAGCAGTCTCCCGCGGCGAGGCTACACCTTC. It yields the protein CASSLPRRGYTF.

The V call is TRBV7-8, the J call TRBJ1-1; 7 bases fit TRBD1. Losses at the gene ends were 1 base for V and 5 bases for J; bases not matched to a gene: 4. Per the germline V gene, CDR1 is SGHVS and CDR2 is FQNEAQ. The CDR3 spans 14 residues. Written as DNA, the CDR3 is TGTGCCAGCAGCTTAGAACAGGGGAGGACTGAAGCTTTCTTT. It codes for CASSLEQGRTEAFF.

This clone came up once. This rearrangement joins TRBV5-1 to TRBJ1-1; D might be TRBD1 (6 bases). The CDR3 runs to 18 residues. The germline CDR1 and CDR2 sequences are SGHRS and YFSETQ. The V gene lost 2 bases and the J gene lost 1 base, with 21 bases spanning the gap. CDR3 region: CASSFALRVGGANTEAFF. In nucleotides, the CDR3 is TGCGCCAGCAGCTTCGCCCTTCGCGTAGGGGGGGCGAACACTGAAGCTTTCTTT.

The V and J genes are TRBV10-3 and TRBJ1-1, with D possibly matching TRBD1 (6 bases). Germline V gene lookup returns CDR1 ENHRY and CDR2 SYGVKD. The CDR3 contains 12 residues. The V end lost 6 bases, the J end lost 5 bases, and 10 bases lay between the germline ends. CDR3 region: CAISGQRTEAFF. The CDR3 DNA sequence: TGTGCCATCAGCGGACAGAGGACTGAAGCTTTCTTT.

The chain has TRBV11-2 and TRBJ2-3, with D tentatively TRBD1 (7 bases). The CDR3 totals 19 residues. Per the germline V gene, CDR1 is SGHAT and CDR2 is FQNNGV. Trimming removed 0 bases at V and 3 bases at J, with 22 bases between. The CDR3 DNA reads TGTGCCAGCAGCTTAGAAGACAGGGAGAGGGGGGTATGGACAGATACGCAGTATTTT. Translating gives CASSLEDRERGVWTDTQYF.

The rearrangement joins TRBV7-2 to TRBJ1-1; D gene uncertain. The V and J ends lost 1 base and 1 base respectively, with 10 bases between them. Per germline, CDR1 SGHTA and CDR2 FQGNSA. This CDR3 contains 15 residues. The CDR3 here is CASSLDGRPNTEAFF. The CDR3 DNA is TGTGCCAGCAGCTTAGATGGCAGGCCGAACACTGAAGCTTTCTTT.

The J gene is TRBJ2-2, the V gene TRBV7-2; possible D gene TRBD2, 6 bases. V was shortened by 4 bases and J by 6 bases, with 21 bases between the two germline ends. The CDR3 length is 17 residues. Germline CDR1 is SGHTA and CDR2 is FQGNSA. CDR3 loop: CASSSLPTGGRAGELFF. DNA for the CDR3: TGTGCCAGCAGCTCTCTACCGACCGGAGGGCGGGCCGGGGAGCTGTTTTTT.

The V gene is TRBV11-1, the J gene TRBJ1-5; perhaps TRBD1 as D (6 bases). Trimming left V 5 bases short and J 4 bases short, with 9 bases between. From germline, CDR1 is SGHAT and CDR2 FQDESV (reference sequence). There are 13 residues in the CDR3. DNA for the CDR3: TGTGCCAGCAGCCCGGACAGAAATCAGCCCCAGCATTTT. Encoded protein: CASSPDRNQPQHF. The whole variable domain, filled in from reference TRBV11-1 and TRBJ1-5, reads EAEVAQSPRYKITEKSQAVAFWCDPISGHATLYWYRQILGQGPELLVQFQDESVVDDSQLPKDRFSAERLKGVDSTLKIQPAELGDSAMYLCASSPDRNQPQHFGDGTRLSIL.

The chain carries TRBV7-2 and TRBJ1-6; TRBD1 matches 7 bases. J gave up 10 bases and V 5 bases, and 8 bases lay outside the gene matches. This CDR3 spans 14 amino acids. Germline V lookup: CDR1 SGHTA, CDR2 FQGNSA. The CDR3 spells CASSLGQAQSPLHF. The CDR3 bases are TGTGCCAGCAGCCTCGGACAGGCCCAGTCACCCCTCCACTTT. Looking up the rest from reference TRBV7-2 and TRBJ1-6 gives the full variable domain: GAGVSQSPSNKVTEKGKDVELRCDPISGHTALYWYRQSLGQGLEFLIYFQGNSAPDKSGLPSDRFSAERTGGSVSTLTIQRTQQEDSAVYLCASSLGQAQSPLHFGNGTRLTVT.

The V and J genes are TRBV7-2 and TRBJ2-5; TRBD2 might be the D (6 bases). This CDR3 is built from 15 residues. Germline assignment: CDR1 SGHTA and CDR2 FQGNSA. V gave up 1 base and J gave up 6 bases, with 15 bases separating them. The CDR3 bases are TGTGCCAGCAGCTTAGGGACTACCCCGTCTCAGACCCAGTACTTC. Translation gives CASSLGTTPSQTQYF.

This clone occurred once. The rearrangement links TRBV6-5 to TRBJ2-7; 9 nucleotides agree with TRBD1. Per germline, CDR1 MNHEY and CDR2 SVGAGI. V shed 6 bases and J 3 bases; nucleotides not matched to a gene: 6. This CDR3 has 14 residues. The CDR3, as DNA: TGTGCCAGCAGCCTCACAGGGGGCTACTACGAGCAGTACTTC. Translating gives CASSLTGGYYEQYF.

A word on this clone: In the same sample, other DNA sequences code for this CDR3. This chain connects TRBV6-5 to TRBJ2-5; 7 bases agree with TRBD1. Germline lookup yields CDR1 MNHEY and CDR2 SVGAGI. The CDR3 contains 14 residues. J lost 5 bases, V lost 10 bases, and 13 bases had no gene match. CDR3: CATAVAATGETQYF. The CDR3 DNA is TGTGCCACCGCTGTGGCCGCGACAGGGGAGACCCAGTACTTC.